This T cell receptor beta chain derives from a study of breast tumors, draining lymph nodes, adjacent tissues. Samples came from axillary lymph nodes draining the breast cancer. This clonotype came up many times. TCRdb re-called the multiplex PCR reads through MiXCR, storing one row per CDR3 protein. The table shows around 120,000 distinct CDR3 sequences, with 15% to 20% occurring only once. Between the trimmed V and J ends, which lost 4 bases and 4 bases, there was a span of 13 bases. The germline gives CDR1 SGHDT, CDR2 YYEEEE. The CDR3 sequence is 14 residues long. The sample taken for sequencing was axillary lymph node tissue. V gene TRBV5-6 combines with J gene TRBJ2-3, with D possibly matching TRBD2 (5 bases). The receptor comes from a female donor with breast cancer. Some clones in this sample may be carry-over from other donors' samples. CDR3 amino acids: CASSPVEVADTQYF. For the CDR3, the DNA is TGTGCCAGCAGCCCCGTGGAGGTCGCAGATACGCAGTATTTT.